These 6 T cell receptor beta chains originate from one sample sequenced in a study of tumor-infiltrating lymphocytes in primary liver carcinoma. Unsorted whole blood supplied the RNA, and germline DNA was extracted too. A constant-region primer served to make TCR beta cDNA from roughly 500 ng total RNA. Libraries for TCR beta were built through three nested multiplex PCR rounds, which together made up a slightly modified ARM-PCR procedure. A C-beta reverse primer was combined with TRBV1-TRBV30 forward primers in the first two PCR rounds, and each round had around 11 cycles. TCRdb ran MiXCR on the multiplex PCR reads and lists one entry per CDR3 protein. The table records 150,000 to 200,000 distinct CDR3 sequences, 60% of them present only once. The sample consisted of peripheral blood. These receptors were taken from a man in his forties with primary liver carcinoma and hepatitis B virus infection.

This clonotype was observed a handful of times. This rearrangement joins TRBV4-1 to TRBJ2-3; 9 bases line up with TRBD1. CDR1 MGHRA and CDR2 YSYEKL come from the germline V gene. Unmatched junction bases numbered 2, after V lost 3 bases and J lost 4 bases. The CDR3 runs to 14 residues. The DNA of the CDR3 is TGCGCCAGCAGCCACACAGGGGGCGCAGATACGCAGTATTTT. Its translation is CASSHTGGADTQYF.

Only one count was recorded for this clonotype. The V call is TRBV11-2, the J call TRBJ2-5; D perhaps matches TRBD2 (6 bases). V lost 9 bases and J 4 bases, leaving 18 bases between the germline ends. The CDR3 has 14 residues. In germline, CDR1 is SGHAT, CDR2 FQNNGV. The CDR3 region has the DNA TGTGCCAGTAGCGGATCGGGATTGGGAGAGACCCAGTACTTC. Protein sequence: CASSGSGLGETQYF.

The J gene is TRBJ1-4, the V gene TRBV28, with 9 bases that match TRBD1. The junction had 10 bases not matched to a gene; V was cut back by 10 bases and J by 7 bases. The CDR3 consists of 14 residues. From germline, CDR1 is MDHEN and CDR2 SYDVKM. The CDR3 loop reads CATSGTGCGEKLFF. CDR3 bases: TGTGCCACGTCCGGGACAGGGTGCGGTGAAAAACTGTTTTTT.

V usage is TRBV12-3 or TRBV12-4 and J usage is TRBJ2-1, with D perhaps matching TRBD1 (6 bases). This CDR3 contains 13 residues. Trimming stripped 11 bases from V and 6 bases from J, with 17 bases between. The CDR3 is CAVPGHNANEQFF. Written as DNA, the CDR3 is TGTGCCGTCCCGGGACACAACGCCAATGAGCAGTTCTTC.

The chain links TRBV30 to TRBJ1-2, with 8 positions matching TRBD1. CDR3 length equals 13 residues. Germline trimming cut 4 bases from V and 5 bases from J; bases unmatched to any gene: 6. In germline, CDR1 is GTSNPN, CDR2 SVGIG (reference sequence). Written as DNA, the CDR3 is TGTGCCTGGAAACGACAGGGGCGGTATGGCTACACCTTC. Its protein product is CAWKRQGRYGYTF.

The V gene is TRBV5-4, the J gene TRBJ2-3; D is undetermined. The CDR3 spans 12 residues. With 2 bases removed from V and 6 bases from J, the gap between germline ends came to 7 bases. CDR1 and CDR2 (germline): SGHNT, YYREEE (reference sequence). CDR3 DNA sequence: TGTGCCAGCAGCTTCCTTATCGATACGCAGTATTTT. Translation: CASSFLIDTQYF.